This T cell receptor beta chain is drawn from a study of T cells in narcolepsy. At the level of the study: Enrolled donors included narcolepsy type 1 or type 2 patients and healthy controls. General study findings and limits: In some patient and control memory CD4+ samples, autoreactive clones were absent. Same-patient CSF and blood CD4+ T cell clonotypes included HCRT-specific and TRIB2-specific autoreactive ones. Reportedly, autoreactive clonotypes were serially detected in patients' blood but not controls'.

CDR3 length: 12 amino acids. Germline CDR1 reads SQVTM; CDR2 reads ANQGSEA. The V segment lost 7 bases and the J segment 5 bases; nucleotides outside the gene matches: 5. About this clone: Its specificity is unknown. Within the sample, other DNA sequences also encode this same CDR3.

Produced via immunoSEQ multiplex PCR; TCRdb's table is partial and in-frame only. This table holds around 25,000 clones, about 79% found once. The receptor was derived from a human donor with narcolepsy. The chain uses TRBV29-1 and TRBJ2-5; TRBD2 matches 9 bases. Input material: CD45RA- memory CD4+ T cells from PBMCs. This CDR3 is CSARGGTETQYF. In DNA, the CDR3 is TGCAGCGCGCGGGGGGGGACGGAGACCCAGTACTTC.